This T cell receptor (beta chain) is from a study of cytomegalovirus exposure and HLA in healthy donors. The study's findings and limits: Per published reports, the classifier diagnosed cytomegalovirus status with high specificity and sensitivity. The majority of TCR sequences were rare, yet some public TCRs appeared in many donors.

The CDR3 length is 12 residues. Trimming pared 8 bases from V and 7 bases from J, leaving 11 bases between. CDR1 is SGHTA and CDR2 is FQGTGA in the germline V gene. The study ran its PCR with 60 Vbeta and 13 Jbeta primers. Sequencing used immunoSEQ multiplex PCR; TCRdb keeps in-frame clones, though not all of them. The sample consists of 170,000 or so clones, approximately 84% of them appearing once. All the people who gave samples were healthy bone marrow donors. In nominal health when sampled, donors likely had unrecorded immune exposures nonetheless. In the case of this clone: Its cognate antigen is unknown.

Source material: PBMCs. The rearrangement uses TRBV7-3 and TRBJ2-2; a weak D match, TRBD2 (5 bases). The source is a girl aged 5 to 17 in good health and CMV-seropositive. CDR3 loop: CASSYAGGELFF. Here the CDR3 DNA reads TGTGCCAGCTCCTATGCGGGCGGGGAGCTGTTTTTT. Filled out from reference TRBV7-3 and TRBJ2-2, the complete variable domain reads GAGVSQTPSNKVTEKGKYVELRCDPISGHTALYWYRQSLGQGPEFLIYFQGTGAADDSGLPNDRFFAVRPEGSVSTLKIQRTERGDSAVYLCASSYAGGELFFGEGSRLTVL.